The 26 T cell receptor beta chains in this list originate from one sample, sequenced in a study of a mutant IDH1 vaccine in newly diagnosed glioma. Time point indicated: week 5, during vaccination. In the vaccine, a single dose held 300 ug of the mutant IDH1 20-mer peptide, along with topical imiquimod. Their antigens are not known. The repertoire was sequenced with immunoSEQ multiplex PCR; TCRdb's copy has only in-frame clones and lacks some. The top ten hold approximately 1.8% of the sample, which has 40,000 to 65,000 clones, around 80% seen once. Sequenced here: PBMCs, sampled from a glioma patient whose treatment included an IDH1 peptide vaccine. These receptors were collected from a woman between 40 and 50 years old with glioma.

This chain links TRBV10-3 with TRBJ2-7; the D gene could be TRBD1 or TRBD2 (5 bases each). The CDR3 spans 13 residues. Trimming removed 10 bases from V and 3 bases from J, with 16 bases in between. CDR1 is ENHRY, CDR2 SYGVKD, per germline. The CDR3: CATVGDPNYEQYF. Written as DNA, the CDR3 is TGTGCCACGGTTGGGGACCCTAACTACGAGCAGTACTTC.

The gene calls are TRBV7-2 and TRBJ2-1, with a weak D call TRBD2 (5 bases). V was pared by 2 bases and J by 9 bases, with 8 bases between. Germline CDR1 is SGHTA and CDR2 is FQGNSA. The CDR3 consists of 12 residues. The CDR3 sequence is CASSLRGIEQFF. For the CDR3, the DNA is TGTGCCAGCAGCTTAAGAGGGATTGAGCAGTTCTTC.

In DNA, the CDR3 is TGTGCCATCACCGATGAGGGGAGATATGGCTACACCTTC. Its translation is CAITDEGRYGYTF. The chain carries TRBV10-3 and TRBJ1-2; weak D call: TRBD1 (5 bases). The CDR3 is made up of 13 amino acids. Germline CDR1 is ENHRY and CDR2 is SYGVKD. The V gene lost 7 bases and the J gene lost 5 bases, with 14 bases spanning the gap.

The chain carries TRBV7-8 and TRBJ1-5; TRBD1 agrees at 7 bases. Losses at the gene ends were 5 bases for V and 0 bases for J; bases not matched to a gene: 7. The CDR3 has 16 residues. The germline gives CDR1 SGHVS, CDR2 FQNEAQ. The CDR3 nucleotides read TGTGCCAGCAGCAAGACAGGGAGTAATAGCAATCAGCCCCAGCATTTT. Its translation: CASSKTGSNSNQPQHF.

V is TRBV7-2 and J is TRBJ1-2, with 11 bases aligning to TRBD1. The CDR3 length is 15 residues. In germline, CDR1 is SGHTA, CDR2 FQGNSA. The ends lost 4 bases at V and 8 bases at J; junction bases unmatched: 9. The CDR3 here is CASSSNLDRGLGYTF. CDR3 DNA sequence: TGTGCCAGCAGCTCCAACCTGGACAGGGGGCTAGGCTACACCTTC.

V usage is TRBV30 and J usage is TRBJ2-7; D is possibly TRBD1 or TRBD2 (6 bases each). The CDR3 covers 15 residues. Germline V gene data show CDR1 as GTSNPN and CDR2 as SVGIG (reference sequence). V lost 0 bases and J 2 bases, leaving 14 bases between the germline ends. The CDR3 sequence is CAWSVGGFGPYEQYF. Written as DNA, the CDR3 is TGTGCCTGGAGTGTAGGGGGGTTCGGCCCCTACGAGCAGTACTTC.

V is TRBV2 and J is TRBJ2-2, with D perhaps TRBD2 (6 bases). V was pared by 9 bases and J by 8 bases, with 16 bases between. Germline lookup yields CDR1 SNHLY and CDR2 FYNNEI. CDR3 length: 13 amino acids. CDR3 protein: CARRDLGSGELFF. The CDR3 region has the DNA TGTGCCAGACGGGACTTGGGGTCGGGGGAGCTGTTTTTT.

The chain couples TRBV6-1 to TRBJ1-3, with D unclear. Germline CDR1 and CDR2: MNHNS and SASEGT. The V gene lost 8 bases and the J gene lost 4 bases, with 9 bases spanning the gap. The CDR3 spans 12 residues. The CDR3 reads CASGLVGNTIYF. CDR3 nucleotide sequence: TGTGCCAGCGGCTTGGTAGGAAACACCATATATTTT.

The CDR3 here is CASSFGDRNEKLFF. DNA of the CDR3: TGCGCCAGCAGCTTCGGGGACAGAAATGAAAAACTGTTTTTT. The rearrangement uses TRBV5-1 and TRBJ1-4; TRBD1 agrees at 7 bases. V lost 2 bases, J lost 5 bases, and 3 bases stayed unmatched. CDR3 length equals 14 residues. Germline-derived CDR1 and CDR2 are SGHRS and YFSETQ. The variable domain in full, completed from reference TRBV5-1 and TRBJ1-4, reads KAGVTQTPRYLIKTRGQQVTLSCSPISGHRSVSWYQQTPGQGLQFLFEYFSETQRNKGNFPGRFSGRQFSNSRSEMNVSTLELGDSALYLCASSFGDRNEKLFFGSGTQLSVL.

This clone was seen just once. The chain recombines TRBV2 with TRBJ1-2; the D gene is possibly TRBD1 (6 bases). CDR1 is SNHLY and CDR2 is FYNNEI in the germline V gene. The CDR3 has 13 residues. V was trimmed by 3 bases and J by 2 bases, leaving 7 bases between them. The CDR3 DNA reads TGTGCCAGCAGTGACAGGGGAAACTATGGCTACACCTTC. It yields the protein CASSDRGNYGYTF.

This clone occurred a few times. CDR3 residues: CASSSGAMNTEAFF. The DNA of the CDR3 is TGTGCCAGCAGCTCAGGGGCCATGAACACTGAAGCTTTCTTT. The chain has TRBV11-2 and TRBJ1-1; weak D call: TRBD1 (6 bases). CDR3 size: 14 residues. The germline CDR1 and CDR2 sequences are SGHAT and FQNNGV. V gave up 4 bases and J gave up 0 bases, with 9 bases separating them.

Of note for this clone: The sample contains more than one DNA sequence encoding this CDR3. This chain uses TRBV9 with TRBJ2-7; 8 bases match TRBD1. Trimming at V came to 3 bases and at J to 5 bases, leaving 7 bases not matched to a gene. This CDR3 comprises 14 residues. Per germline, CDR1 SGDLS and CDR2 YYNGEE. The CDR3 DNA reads TGTGCCAGCAGCGCCCGGACAGGGCTCCACGAGCAGTACTTC. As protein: CASSARTGLHEQYF.

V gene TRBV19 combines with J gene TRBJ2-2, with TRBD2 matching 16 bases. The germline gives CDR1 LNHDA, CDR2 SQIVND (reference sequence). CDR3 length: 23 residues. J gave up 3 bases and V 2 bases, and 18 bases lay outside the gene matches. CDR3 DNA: TGTGCCAGTAGTATACTGGGACTAGCGGGGGGGACTCTCTCCGATCCCCACACCGGGGAGCTGTTTTTT. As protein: CASSILGLAGGTLSDPHTGELFF.

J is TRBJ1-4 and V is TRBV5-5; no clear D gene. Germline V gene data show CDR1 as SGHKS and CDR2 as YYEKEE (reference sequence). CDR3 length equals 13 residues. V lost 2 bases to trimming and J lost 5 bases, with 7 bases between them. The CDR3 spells CASSLDLNEKLFF. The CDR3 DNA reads TGTGCCAGCAGCTTAGACCTGAATGAAAAACTGTTTTTT. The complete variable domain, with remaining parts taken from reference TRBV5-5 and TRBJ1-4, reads DAGVTQSPTHLIKTRGQQVTLRCSPISGHKSVSWYQQVLGQGPQFIFQYYEKEERGRGNFPDRFSARQFPNYSSELNVNALLLGDSALYLCASSLDLNEKLFFGSGTQLSVL.

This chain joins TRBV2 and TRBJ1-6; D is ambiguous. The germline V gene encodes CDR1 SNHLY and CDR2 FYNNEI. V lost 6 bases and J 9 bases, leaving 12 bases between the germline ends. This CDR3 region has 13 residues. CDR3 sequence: CASRPIGGSPLHF. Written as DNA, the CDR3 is TGTGCCAGCAGACCGATAGGAGGTTCACCCCTCCACTTT.

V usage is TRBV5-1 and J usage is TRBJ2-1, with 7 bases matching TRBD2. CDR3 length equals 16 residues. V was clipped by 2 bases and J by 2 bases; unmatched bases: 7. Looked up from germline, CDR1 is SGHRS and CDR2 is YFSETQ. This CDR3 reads CASSFGLAETYNEQFF. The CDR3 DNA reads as TGCGCCAGCAGCTTTGGGCTAGCGGAGACCTACAATGAGCAGTTCTTC.

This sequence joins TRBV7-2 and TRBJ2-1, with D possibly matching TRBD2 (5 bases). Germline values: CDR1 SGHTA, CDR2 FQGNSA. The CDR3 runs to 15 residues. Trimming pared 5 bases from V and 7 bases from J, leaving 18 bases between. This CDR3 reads CASSQAVAFSNEQFF. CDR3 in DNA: TGTGCCAGCAGCCAGGCGGTAGCGTTCTCAAATGAGCAGTTCTTC.

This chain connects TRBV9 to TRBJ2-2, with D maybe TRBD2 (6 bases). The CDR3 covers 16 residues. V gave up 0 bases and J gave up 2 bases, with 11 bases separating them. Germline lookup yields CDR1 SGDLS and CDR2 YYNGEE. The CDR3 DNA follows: TGTGCCAGCAGCGTAGGGCTAGCGATTAACACCGGGGAGCTGTTTTTT. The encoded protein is CASSVGLAINTGELFF.

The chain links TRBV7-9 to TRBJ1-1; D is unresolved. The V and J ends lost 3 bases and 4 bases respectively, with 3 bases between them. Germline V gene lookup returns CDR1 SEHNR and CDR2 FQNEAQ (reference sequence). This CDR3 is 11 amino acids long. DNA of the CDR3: TGTGCCAGCAGCTTGAGCACTGAAGCTTTCTTT. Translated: CASSLSTEAFF.

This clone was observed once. CDR3 amino acids: CASSSTSRLARYEQYF. The CDR3 DNA sequence: TGTGCCAGCAGCTCGACGAGCAGACTAGCGAGGTACGAGCAGTACTTC. J is TRBJ2-7 and V is TRBV7-2; 8 bases match TRBD2. The CDR3 sequence is 16 residues long. The junction had 12 bases not matched to a gene; V was cut back by 4 bases and J by 4 bases. Germline CDR1 SGHTA, CDR2 FQGNSA.

The CDR3 sequence is CASSLADATQETQYF. The CDR3 DNA reads as TGCGCCAGCAGCTTGGCCGACGCGACCCAAGAGACCCAGTACTTC. The chain employs TRBV5-1 and TRBJ2-5; no definite D call. CDR1 SGHRS and CDR2 YFSETQ come from the germline V gene. With 0 bases removed from V and 1 base from J, the gap between germline ends came to 10 bases. This CDR3 has 15 amino acids.

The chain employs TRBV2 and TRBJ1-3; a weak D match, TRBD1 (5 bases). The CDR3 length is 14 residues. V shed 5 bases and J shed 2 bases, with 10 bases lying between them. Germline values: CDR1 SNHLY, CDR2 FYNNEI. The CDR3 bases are TGTGCCAGCAGTTCCCAGGGAGCTGGAAACACCATATATTTT. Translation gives CASSSQGAGNTIYF. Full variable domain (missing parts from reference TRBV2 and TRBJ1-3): EPEVTQTPSHQVTQMGQEVILRCVPISNHLYFYWYRQILGQKVEFLVSFYNNEISEKSEIFDDQFSVERPDGSNFTLKIRSTKLEDSAMYFCASSSQGAGNTIYFGEGSWLTVV.

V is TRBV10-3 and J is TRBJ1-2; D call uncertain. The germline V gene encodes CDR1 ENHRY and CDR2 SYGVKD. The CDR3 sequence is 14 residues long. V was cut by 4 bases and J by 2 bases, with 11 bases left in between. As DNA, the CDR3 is TGTGCCATCAGTGCCTTACAACAGAACTATGGCTACACCTTC. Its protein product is CAISALQQNYGYTF.

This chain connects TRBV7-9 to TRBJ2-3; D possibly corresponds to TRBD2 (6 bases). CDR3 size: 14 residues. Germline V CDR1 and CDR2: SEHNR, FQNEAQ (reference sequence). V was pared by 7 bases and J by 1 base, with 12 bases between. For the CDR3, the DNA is TGTGCCAGCACGGCTAGCGAACGCACAGATACGCAGTATTTT. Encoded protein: CASTASERTDTQYF.

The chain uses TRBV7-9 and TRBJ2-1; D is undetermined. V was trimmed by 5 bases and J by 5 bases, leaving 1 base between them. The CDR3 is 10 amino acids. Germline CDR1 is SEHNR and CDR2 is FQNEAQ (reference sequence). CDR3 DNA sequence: TGTGCCAGCAGCCACAATGAGCAGTTCTTC. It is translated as CASSHNEQFF.

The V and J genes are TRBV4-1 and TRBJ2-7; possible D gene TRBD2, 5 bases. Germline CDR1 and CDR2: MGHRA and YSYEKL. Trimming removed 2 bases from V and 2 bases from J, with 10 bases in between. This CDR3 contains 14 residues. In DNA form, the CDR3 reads TGCGCCAGCAGCCAAACGGGAAGGGCCTACGAGCAGTACTTC. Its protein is CASSQTGRAYEQYF.